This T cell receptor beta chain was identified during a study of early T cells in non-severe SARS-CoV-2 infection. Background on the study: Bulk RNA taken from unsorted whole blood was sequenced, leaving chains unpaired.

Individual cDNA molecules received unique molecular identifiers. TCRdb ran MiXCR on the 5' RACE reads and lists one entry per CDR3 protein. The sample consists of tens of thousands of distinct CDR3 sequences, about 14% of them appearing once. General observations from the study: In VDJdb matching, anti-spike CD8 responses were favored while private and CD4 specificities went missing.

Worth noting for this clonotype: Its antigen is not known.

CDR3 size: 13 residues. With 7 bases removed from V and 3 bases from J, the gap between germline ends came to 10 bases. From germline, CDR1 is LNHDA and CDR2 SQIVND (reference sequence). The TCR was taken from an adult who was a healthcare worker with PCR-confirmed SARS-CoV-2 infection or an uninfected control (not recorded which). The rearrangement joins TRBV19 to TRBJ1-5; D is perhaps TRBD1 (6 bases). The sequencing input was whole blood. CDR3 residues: CASTGQTNQPQHF. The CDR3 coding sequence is TGTGCCAGTACTGGACAGACCAATCAGCCCCAGCATTTT. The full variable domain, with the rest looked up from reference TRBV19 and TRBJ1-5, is DGGITQSPKYLFRKEGQNVTLSCEQNLNHDAMYWYRQDPGQGLRLIYYSQIVNDFQKGDIAEGYSVSREKKESFPLTVTSAQKNPTAFYLCASTGQTNQPQHFGDGTRLSIL.